This T cell receptor beta chain was observed in a study of blood T cell repertoires in COVID-19. Study-level background: Samples representing acute and convalescent COVID-19 were sourced from the United States, Italy and Spain.

Seattle enrolled patients during active infection and tracked them longitudinally. Per the germline V gene, CDR1 is SGHTA and CDR2 is FQGNSA. Trimming pared 3 bases from V and 4 bases from J, leaving 13 bases between. This CDR3 has 15 residues. In the original analysis: Using reference gene primer amplification, nucleated cell counts were estimated. Sequencing was performed with immunoSEQ multiplex PCR; in TCRdb, only in-frame clones are kept and a portion is missing. Clonal size and the V and J genes are those of that table, whereas D and trimming came from the DNA. The sample carries approximately 300,000 clones, roughly 84% recorded once.

The J gene is TRBJ1-3, the V gene TRBV7-2, with D possibly matching TRBD1 (5 bases). The source material was peripheral blood. This receptor was taken from a human donor with COVID-19, enrolled during active disease. The donor label of this sample is uncertain. The CDR3 coding sequence is TGTGCCAGCAGCTTTACAGGCGAGTCGGGAAACACCATATATTTT. Translating gives CASSFTGESGNTIYF.